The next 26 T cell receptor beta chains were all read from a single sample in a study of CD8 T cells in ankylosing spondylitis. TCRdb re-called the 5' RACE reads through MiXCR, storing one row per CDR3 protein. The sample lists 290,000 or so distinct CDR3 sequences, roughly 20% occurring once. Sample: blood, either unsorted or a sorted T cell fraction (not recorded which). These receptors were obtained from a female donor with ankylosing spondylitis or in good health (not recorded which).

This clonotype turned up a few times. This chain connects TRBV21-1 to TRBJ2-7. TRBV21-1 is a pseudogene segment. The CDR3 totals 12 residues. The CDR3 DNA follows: TGTGCCAGCAGCATGTGCCCCTACGAGCAGTACTTC. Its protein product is CASSMCPYEQYF.

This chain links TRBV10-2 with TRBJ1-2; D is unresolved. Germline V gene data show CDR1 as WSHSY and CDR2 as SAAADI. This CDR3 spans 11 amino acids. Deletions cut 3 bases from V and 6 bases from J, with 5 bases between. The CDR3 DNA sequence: TGCGCCAGCAGTGATGGCCATGGCTACACCTTC. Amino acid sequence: CASSDGHGYTF.

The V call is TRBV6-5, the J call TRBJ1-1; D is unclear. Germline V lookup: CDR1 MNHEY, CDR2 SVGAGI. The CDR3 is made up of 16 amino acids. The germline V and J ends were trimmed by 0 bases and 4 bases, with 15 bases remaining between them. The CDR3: CASSYSSRAGSTEAFF. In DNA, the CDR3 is TGTGCCAGCAGTTACTCGAGTCGGGCAGGAAGCACTGAAGCTTTCTTT.

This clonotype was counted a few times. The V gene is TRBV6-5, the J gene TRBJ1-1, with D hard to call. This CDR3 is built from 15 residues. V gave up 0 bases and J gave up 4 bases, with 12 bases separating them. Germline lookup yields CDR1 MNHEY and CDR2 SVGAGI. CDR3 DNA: TGTGCCAGCAGTTACTCGGACGGGGAGGGCACTGAAGCTTTCTTT. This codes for CASSYSDGEGTEAFF.

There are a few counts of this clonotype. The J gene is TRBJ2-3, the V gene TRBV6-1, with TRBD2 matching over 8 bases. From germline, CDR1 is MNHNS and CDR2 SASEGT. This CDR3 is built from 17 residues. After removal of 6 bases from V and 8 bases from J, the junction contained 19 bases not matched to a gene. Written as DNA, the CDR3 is TGTGCCAGCAGCCCTGGGCTGGCGGGAGGAAGGGCTAGTACGCAGTATTTT. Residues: CASSPGLAGGRASTQYF.

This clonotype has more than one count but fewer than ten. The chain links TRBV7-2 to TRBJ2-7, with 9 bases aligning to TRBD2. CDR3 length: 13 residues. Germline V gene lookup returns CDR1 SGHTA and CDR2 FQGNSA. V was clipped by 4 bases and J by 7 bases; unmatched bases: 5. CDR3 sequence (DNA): TGTGCCAGCAGCTCAACTAGCGGGTGGGAGCAGTACTTC. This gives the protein CASSSTSGWEQYF.

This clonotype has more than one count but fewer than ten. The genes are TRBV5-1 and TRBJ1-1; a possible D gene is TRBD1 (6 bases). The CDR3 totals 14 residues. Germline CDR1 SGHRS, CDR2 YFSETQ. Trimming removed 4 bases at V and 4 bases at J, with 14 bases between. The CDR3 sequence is CASSRAGDSTEAFF. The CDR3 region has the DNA TGCGCCAGCAGCAGGGCAGGGGATTCCACTGAAGCTTTCTTT.

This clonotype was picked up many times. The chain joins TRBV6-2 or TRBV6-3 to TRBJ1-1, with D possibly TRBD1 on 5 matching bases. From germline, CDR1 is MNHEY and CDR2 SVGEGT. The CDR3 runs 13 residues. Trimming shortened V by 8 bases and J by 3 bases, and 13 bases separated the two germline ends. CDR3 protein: CASRGPGDTEAFF. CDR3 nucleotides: TGTGCCAGCCGAGGTCCGGGGGACACTGAAGCTTTCTTT.

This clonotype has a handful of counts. CDR3 region: CASSPWYGEQFF. CDR3 sequence (DNA): TGTGCCAGCAGCCCCTGGTACGGTGAGCAGTTCTTC. The rearrangement uses TRBV5-5 and TRBJ2-1; D is unresolved. The V end was cut by 4 bases, the J end by 9 bases, with 11 bases between. The CDR3 runs to 12 residues. Germline CDR1 is SGHKS and CDR2 is YYEKEE (reference sequence).

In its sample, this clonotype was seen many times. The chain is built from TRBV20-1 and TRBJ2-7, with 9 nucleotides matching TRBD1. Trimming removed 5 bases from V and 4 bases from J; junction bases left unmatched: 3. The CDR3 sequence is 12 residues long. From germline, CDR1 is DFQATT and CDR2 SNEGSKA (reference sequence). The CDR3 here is CSADRGGYEQYF. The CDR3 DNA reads TGCAGTGCTGACAGGGGGGGGTACGAGCAGTACTTC.

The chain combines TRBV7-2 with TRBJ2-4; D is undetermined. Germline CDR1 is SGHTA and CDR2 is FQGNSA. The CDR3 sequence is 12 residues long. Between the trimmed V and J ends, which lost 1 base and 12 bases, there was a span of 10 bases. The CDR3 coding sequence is TGTGCCAGCAGCTTAGGGTACACGGCTCAGTACTTC. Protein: CASSLGYTAQYF. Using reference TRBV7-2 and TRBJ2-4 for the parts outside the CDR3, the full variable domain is GAGVSQSPSNKVTEKGKDVELRCDPISGHTALYWYRQSLGQGLEFLIYFQGNSAPDKSGLPSDRFSAERTGGSVSTLTIQRTQQEDSAVYLCASSLGYTAQYFGAGTRLSVL.

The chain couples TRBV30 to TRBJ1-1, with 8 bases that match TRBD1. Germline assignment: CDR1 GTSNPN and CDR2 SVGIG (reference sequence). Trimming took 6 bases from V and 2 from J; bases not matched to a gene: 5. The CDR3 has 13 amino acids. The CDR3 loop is CACLGQGNTEAFF. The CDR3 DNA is TGTGCCTGCCTCGGACAGGGTAACACTGAAGCTTTCTTT.

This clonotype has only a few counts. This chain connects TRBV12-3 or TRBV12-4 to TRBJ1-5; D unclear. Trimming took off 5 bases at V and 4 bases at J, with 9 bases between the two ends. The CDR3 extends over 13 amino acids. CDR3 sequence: CASSTTVNQPQHF. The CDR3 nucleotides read TGTGCCAGCAGTACAACAGTGAATCAGCCCCAGCATTTT.

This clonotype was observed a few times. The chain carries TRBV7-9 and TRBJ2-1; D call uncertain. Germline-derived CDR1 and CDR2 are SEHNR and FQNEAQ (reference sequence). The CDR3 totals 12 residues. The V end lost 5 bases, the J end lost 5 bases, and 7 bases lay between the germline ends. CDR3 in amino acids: CASSPLNNEQFF. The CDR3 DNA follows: TGTGCCAGCAGCCCCCTAAACAATGAGCAGTTCTTC.

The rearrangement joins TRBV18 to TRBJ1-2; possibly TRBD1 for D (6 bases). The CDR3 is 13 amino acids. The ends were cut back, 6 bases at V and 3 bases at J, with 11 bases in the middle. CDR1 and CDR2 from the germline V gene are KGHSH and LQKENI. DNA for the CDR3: TGTGCCAGCTCTCAGGGGAGTGACTATGGCTACACCTTC. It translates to CASSQGSDYGYTF.

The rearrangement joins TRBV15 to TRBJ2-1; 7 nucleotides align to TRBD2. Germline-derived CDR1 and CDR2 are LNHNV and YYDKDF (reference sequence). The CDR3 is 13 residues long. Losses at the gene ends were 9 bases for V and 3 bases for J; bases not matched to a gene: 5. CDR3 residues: CATGEGIYNEQFF. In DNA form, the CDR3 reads TGTGCCACGGGGGAGGGGATCTACAATGAGCAGTTCTTC.

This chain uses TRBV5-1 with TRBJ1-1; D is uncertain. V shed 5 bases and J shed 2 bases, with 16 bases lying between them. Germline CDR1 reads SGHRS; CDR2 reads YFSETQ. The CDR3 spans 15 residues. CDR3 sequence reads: CASSVGYIANTEAFF. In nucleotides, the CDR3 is TGCGCCAGCAGTGTCGGCTATATAGCAAACACTGAAGCTTTCTTT.

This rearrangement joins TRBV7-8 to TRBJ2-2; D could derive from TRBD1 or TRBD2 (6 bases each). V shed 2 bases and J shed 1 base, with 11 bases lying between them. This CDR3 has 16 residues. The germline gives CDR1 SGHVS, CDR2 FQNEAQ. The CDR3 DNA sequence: TGTGCCAGCAGCTTACGGGGGACACTGAACACCGGGGAGCTGTTTTTT. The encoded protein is CASSLRGTLNTGELFF.

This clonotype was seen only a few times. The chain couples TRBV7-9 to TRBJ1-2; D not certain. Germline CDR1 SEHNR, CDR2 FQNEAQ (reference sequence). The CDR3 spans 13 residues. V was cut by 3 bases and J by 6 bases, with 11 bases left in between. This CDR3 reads CASSFSREDGYTF. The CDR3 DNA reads TGTGCCAGCAGCTTTTCACGGGAGGATGGCTACACCTTC.

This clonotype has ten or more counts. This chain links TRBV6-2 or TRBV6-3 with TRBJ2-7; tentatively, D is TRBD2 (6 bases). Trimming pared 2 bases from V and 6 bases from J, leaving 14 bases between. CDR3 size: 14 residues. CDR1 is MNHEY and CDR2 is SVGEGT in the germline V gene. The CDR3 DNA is TGTGCCAGCAGTTACGGCGGGCGGGGTCTCGAGCAGTACTTC. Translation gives CASSYGGRGLEQYF.

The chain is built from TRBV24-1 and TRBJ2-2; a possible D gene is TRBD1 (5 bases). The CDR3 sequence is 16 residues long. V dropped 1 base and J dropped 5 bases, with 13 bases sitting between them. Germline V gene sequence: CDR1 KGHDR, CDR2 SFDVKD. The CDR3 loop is CATSDLASRDTGELFF. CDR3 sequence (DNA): TGTGCCACCAGTGATTTAGCCTCCAGGGATACCGGGGAGCTGTTTTTT.

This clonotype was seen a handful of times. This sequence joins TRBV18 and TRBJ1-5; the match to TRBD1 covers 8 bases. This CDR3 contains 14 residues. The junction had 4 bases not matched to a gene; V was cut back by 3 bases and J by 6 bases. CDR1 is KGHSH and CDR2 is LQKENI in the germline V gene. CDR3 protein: CASSPEQGGQPQHF. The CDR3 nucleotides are TGTGCCAGCTCACCGGAACAGGGGGGTCAGCCCCAGCATTTT.

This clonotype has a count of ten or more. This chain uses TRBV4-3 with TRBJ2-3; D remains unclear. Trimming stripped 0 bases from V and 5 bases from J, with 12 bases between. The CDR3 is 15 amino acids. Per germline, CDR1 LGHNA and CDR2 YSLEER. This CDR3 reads CASSQDRTTLDTQYF. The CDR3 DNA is TGCGCCAGCAGCCAAGATCGAACCACCCTAGATACGCAGTATTTT.

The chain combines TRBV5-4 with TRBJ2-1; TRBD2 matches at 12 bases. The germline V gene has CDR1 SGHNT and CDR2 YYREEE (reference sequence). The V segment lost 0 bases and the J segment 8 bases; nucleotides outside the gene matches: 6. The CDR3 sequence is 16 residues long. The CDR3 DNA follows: TGTGCCAGCAGCTTGGGACTAGCGGGAGTCCGGGATGAGCAGTTCTTC. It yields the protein CASSLGLAGVRDEQFF.

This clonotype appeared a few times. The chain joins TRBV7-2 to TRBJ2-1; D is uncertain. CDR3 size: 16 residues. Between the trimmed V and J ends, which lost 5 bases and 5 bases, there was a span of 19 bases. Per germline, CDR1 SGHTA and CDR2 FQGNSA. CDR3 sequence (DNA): TGTGCCAGCAGCCCTCTCATCCCGCCTAGGGACAATGAGCAGTTCTTC. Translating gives CASSPLIPPRDNEQFF.

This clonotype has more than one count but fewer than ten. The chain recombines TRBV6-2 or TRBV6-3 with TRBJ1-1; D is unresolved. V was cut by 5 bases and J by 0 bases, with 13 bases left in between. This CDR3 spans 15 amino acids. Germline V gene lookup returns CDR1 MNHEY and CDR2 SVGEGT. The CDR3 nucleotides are TGTGCCAGCAGTCACCCCCGAGTCATGAACACTGAAGCTTTCTTT. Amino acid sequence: CASSHPRVMNTEAFF.